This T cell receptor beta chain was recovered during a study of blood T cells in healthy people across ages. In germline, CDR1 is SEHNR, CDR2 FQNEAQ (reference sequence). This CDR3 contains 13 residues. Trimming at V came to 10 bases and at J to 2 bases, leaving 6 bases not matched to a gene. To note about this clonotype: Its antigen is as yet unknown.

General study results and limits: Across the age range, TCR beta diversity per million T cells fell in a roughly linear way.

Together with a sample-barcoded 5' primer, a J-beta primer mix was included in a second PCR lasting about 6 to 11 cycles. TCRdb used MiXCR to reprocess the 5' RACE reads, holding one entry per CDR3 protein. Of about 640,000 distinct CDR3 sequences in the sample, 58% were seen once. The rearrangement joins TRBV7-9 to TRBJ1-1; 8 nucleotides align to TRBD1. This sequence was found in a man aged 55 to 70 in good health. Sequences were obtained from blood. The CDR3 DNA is TGTGCCACCGTACAGGGGGGAAACACTGAAGCTTTCTTT. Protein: CATVQGGNTEAFF.